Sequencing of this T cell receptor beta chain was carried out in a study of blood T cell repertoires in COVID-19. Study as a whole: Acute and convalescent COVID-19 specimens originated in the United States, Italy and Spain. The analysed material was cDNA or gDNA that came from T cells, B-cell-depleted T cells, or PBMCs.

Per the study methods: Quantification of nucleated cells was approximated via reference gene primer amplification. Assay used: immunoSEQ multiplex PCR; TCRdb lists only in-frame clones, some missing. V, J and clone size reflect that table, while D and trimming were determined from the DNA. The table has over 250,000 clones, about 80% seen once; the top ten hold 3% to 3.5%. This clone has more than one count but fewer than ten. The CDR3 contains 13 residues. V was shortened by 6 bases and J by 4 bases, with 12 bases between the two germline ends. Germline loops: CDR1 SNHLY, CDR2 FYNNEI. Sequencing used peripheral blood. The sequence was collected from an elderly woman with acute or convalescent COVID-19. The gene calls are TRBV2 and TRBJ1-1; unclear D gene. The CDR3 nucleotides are TGTGCCAGCAGCCGGAGTTTCCTCACTGAAGCTTTCTTT. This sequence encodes CASSRSFLTEAFF.